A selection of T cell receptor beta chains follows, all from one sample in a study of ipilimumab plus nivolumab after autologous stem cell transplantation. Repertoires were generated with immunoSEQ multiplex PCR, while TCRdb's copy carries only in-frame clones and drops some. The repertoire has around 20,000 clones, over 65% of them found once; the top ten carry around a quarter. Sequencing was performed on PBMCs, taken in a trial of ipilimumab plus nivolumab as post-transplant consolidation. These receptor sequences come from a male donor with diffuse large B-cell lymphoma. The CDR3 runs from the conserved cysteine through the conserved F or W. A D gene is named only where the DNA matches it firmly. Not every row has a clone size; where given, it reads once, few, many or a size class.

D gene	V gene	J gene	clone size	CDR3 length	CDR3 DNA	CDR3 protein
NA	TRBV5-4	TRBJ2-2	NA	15	TGTGCCAGCAACCGGGGGGCCCCGAATACCGGGGAGCTGTTTTTT	CASNRGAPNTGELFF
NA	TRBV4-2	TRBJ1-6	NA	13	TGTGCCAGCAGCCAAGCTTTCGATTCACCCCTCCACTTT	CASSQAFDSPLHF
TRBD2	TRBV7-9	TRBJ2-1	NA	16	TGTGCCAGCAGCTTAGCCCTAGCGGGAGTCTACAATGAGCAGTTCTTC	CASSLALAGVYNEQFF
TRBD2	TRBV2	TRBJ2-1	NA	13	TGTGCCATTCTAGCGGGGGTGTACAATGAGCAGTTCTTC	CAILAGVYNEQFF
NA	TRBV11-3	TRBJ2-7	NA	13	TGTGCCAGCAGCTTAGAGGGAAACTACGAGCAGTACTTC	CASSLEGNYEQYF
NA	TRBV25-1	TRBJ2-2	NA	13	TGTGCCAGCAGGAAGGACGGATCCGGGGAGCTGTTTTTT	CASRKDGSGELFF
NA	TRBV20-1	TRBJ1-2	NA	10	TGCAGTGCTAGAGGGTATGGCTACACCTTC	CSARGYGYTF
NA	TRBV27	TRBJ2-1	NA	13	TGTGCCAGCAGTTTTCGATACTCCGAAACGCAGTTCTTC	CASSFRYSETQFF
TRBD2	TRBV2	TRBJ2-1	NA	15	TGTGCCAGCAGGGAACTAGCGGGAGTATACAATGAGCAGTTCTTC	CASRELAGVYNEQFF
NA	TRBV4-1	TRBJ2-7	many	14	TGCGCCAGCAGCCAAGATAGCAGGTCCTACGAGCAGTACTTC	CASSQDSRSYEQYF
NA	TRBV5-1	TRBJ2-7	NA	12	TGCGCCAGCAGCTTGGTGTGGGGCGAGCAGTACTTC	CASSLVWGEQYF
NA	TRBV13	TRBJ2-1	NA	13	TGTGCCAGCAGCTTGGAGAGATACAATGAGCAGTTCTTC	CASSLERYNEQFF
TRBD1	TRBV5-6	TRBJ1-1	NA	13	TGTGCCAGCCCAGGGGGGGGGCGGACTGAAGCTTTCTTT	CASPGGGRTEAFF
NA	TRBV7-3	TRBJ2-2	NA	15	TGTGCCAGCACCCCGGACAGCGGGAACACCGGGGAGCTGTTTTTT	CASTPDSGNTGELFF
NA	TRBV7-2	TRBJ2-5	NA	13	TGTGCCAGCAGCTCCCAGTCTGCGGCGTCGGGGTACTTC	CASSSQSAASGYF
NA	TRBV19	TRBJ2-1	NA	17	TGTGCCAGTAGTATTCGGGAACTTACGAGGGTCCACAATGAGCAGTTCTTC	CASSIRELTRVHNEQFF
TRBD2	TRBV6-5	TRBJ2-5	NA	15	TGTGCCAGCAGTTACAGGACTAGCGTAGGAGAGACCCAGTACTTC	CASSYRTSVGETQYF
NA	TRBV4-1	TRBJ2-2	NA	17	TGCGCCAGCAGCGAGTTGATGGTCCGGTCGAACACCGGGGAGCTGTTTTTT	CASSELMVRSNTGELFF
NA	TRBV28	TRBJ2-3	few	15	TGTGCCAGCAGTAACCCCAGCAGCCACACAGATACGCAGTATTTT	CASSNPSSHTDTQYF
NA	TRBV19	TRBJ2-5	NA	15	TGTGCCAGTAGTAGTACTGACCAGGCGGGGGAGACCCAGTACTTC	CASSSTDQAGETQYF
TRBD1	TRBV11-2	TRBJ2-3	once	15	TGTGCCAGCAGCTTAGGGGGACAGAGCACAGATACGCAGTATTTT	CASSLGGQSTDTQYF
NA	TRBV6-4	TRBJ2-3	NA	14	TGTGCCAGCAGTGTACAGGGTTTGGCAGATACGCAGTATTTT	CASSVQGLADTQYF
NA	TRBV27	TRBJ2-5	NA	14	TGTGCCAGCAGTTTGACGGGGGAATATGAGACCCAGTACTTC	CASSLTGEYETQYF
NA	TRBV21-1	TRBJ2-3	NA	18	TGTGCCCACGCAGACCTTGGGGCACTAGCGGGAGGGCATGATACGCAGTATTTT	CAHADLGALAGGHDTQYF
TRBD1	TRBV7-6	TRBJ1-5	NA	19	TGTGCCAGCAGCGTAGGGACAGGGTGGACCCTTTATAGCAATCAGCCCCAGCATTTT	CASSVGTGWTLYSNQPQHF
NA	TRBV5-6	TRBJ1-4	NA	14	TGTGCCAGCAGTTTAGGCCCGGGCTCGGAAAAACTGTTTTTT	CASSLGPGSEKLFF
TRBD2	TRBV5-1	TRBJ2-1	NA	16	TGCGCCAGCAGCTTGGTTCCGGGGGGGCCGGTAAATGAGCAGTTCTTC	CASSLVPGGPVNEQFF
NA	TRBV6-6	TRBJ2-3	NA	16	TGTGCCAGCAGATCGAACCGGGACCTTTCTCTTGATACGCAGTATTTT	CASRSNRDLSLDTQYF
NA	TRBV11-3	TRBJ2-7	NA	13	TGTGCCAGCAGCCCCGGGACCCTCCTCGAGCAGTACTTC	CASSPGTLLEQYF
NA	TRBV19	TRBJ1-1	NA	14	TGTGCCAGTAGTATAAAGGGAGGTGGCACTGAAGCTTTCTTT	CASSIKGGGTEAFF
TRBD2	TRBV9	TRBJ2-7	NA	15	TGTGCCAGCAGCGTGACTAGCGGGGATTCCTACGAGCAGTACTTC	CASSVTSGDSYEQYF
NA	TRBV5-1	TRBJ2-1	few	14	TGCGCCAGCAGCCCGGAGGACGGGTGGGATGAGCAGTTCTTC	CASSPEDGWDEQFF
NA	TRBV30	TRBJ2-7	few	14	TGTGCCTGGAGCGATACTTCGGTCAGAGGCGAGCAGTACTTC	CAWSDTSVRGEQYF
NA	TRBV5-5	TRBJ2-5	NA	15	TGTGCCAGCAGCTTTCGGGGCCTGACCCAAGAGACCCAGTACTTC	CASSFRGLTQETQYF
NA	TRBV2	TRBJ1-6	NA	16	TGTGCCAGCAGTGAACCTACCTACCTCTATAATTCACCCCTCCACTTT	CASSEPTYLYNSPLHF
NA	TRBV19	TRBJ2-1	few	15	TGTGCCAGTAGTAGGGAGACAGGGAGGGCTAACCGACAGTTCTTC	CASSRETGRANRQFF
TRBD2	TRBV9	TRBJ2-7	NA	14	TGTGCCAGCAGCGGGGGACTAGCGGCCTACGAGCAGTACTTC	CASSGGLAAYEQYF
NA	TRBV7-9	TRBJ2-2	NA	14	TGTGCCAGCAGCTTAATACAGGGTGGCGGGGAGCTGTTTTTT	CASSLIQGGGELFF
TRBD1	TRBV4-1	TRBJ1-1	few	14	TGCGCCAGCCGAGGGGGCGAGATGAGTACTGAAGCTTTCTTT	CASRGGEMSTEAFF
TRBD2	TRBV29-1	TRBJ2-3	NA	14	TGCAGCGTTCTTAGCGGGGGGGGCGCAGATACGCAGTATTTT	CSVLSGGGADTQYF